This T cell receptor (beta chain) was sequenced during a study of T cells after yellow fever vaccination. Concerning this clonotype: What it binds is not known.

Overall study results and limits: The CD4 compartment and the CD8 compartment contained a small share of clonotypes in common.

By 5'RACE template switching, TCR cDNA was produced, with a universal primer site and UMIs added in the process. TCRdb recomputed calls from the 5' RACE reads with MiXCR, one row per CDR3 protein. The sample has about 580,000 distinct CDR3 sequences; 17% are singletons. This TCR derives from a man between 18 and 35 years old who received the YFV17D yellow fever vaccine. Sequenced here: PBMCs, sampled 5 days after the first yellow fever vaccination.

CDR3 region: CASSFRQGTGSYEQYV. Here the CDR3 DNA reads TGTGCCAGCAGTTTCCGTCAGGGGACAGGGTCCTACGAGCAGTACGTC. This sequence joins TRBV27 and TRBJ2-7, with TRBD1 identical over 9 bases. There are 16 residues in the CDR3. Trimming at V came to 3 bases and at J to 1 base, leaving 7 bases not matched to a gene. Per germline, CDR1 MNHEY and CDR2 SMNVEV (reference sequence).